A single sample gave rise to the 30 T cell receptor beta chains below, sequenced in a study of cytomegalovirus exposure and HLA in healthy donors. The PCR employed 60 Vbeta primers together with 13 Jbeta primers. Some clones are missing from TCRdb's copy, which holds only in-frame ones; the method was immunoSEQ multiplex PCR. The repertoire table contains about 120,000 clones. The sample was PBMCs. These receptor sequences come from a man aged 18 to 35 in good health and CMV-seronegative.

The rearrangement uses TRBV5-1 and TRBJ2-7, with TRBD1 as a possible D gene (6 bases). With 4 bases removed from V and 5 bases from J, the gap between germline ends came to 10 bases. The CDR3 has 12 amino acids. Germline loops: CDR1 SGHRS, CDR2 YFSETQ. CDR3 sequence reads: CASSADRHEQYF. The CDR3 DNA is TGCGCCAGCAGCGCCGACAGGCACGAGCAGTACTTC.

CDR3 loop: CSVALGEQFF. The CDR3 DNA follows: TGCAGCGTTGCCCTAGGTGAGCAGTTCTTC. This chain links TRBV29-1 with TRBJ2-1; D is undetermined. This CDR3 is 10 amino acids long. CDR1 and CDR2 (germline): SQVTM, ANQGSEA. The ends were cut back, 4 bases at V and 9 bases at J, with 7 bases in the middle.

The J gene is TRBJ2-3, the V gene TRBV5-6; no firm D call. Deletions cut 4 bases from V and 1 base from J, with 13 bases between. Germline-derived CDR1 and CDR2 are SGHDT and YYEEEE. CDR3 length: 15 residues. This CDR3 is CASSGPGGGTDTQYF. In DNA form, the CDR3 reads TGTGCCAGCAGCGGCCCCGGCGGCGGCACAGATACGCAGTATTTT.

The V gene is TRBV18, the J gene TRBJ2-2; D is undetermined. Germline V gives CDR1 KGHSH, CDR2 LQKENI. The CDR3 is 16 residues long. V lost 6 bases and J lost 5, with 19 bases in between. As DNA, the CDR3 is TGTGCCAGCTCCTCTCTGGTCGCGGCGGAGACCGGGGAGCTGTTTTTT. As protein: CASSSLVAAETGELFF.

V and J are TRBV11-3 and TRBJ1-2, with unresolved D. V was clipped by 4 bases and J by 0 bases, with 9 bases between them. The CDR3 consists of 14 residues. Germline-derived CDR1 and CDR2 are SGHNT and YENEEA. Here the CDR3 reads CASSSYGTNYGYTF. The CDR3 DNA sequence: TGTGCCAGCAGCTCCTACGGGACTAACTATGGCTACACCTTC.

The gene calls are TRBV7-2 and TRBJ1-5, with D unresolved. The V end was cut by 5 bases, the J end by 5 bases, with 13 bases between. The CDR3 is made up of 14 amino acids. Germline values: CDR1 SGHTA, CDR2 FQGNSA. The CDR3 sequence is CASSPGVGDQPQHF. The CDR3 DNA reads TGTGCCAGCAGCCCTGGAGTGGGAGATCAGCCCCAGCATTTT.

The CDR3 is CASRTAINEKLFF. The CDR3 DNA is TGCGCCAGCAGGACAGCGATTAATGAAAAACTGTTTTTT. This chain uses TRBV5-1 with TRBJ1-4; tentatively, D is TRBD1 (5 bases). The CDR3 contains 13 residues. Germline CDR1 and CDR2: SGHRS and YFSETQ. The ends were cut back, 5 bases at V and 4 bases at J, with 9 bases in the middle.

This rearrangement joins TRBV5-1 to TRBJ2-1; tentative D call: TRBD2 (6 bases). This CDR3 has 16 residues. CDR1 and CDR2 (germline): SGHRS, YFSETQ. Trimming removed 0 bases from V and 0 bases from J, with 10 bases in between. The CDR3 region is CASSLAGDSSYNEQFF. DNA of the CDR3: TGCGCCAGCAGCTTGGCGGGGGATAGCTCCTACAATGAGCAGTTCTTC.

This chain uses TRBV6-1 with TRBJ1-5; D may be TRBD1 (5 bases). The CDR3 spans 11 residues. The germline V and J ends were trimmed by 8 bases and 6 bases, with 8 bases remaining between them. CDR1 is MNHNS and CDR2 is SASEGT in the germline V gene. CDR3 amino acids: CASRGGQPQHF. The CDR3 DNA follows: TGTGCCAGCCGGGGGGGTCAGCCCCAGCATTTT.

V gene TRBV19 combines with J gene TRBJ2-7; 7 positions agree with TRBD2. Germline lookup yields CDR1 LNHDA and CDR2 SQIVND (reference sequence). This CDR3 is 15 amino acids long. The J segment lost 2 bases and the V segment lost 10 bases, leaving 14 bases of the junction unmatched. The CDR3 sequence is CATSLGSGTPYEQYF. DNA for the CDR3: TGTGCCACCTCCCTAGGGAGCGGGACGCCCTACGAGCAGTACTTC.

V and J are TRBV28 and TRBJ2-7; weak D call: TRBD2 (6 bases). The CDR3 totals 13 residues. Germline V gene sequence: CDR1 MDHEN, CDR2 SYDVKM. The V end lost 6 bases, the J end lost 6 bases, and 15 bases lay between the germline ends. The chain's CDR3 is CASSIPRGGEQYF. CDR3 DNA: TGTGCCAGCAGCATACCGAGGGGAGGCGAGCAGTACTTC.

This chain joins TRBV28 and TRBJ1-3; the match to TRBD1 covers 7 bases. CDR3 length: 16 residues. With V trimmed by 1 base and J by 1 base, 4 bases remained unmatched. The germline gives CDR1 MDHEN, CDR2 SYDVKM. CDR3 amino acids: CASSLYLQGSGNTIYF. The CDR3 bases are TGTGCCAGCAGTTTATACCTACAGGGGTCTGGAAACACCATATATTTT.

The DNA of the CDR3 is TGCGCCAGCAGCTTCGGCGGGAGGGCCGTTACAGATACGCAGTATTTT. It yields the protein CASSFGGRAVTDTQYF. This chain uses TRBV5-1 with TRBJ2-3; 9 bases line up with TRBD2. Germline-derived CDR1 and CDR2 are SGHRS and YFSETQ. Germline trimming cut 2 bases from V and 3 bases from J; bases unmatched to any gene: 7. CDR3 length: 16 residues.

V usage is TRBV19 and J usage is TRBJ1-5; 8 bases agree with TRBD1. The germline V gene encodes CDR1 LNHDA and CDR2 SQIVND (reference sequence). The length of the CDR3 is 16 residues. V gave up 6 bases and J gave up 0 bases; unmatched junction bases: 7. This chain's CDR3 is CASRARGRDSNQPQHF. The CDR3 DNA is TGTGCCAGTAGAGCCAGGGGGCGCGATAGCAATCAGCCCCAGCATTTT.

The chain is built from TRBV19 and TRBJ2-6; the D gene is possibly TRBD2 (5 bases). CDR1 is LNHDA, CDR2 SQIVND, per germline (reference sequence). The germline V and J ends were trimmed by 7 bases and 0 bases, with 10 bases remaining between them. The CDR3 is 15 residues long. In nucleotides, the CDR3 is TGTGCCAGTACTGGACTGCGCTCTGGGGCCAACGTCCTGACTTTC. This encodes CASTGLRSGANVLTF.

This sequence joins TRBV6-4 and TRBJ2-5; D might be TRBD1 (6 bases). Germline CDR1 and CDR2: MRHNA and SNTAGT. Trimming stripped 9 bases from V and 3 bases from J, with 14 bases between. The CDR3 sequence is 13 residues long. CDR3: CASGSDRKETQYF. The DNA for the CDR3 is TGTGCCAGTGGGTCGGACAGAAAAGAGACCCAGTACTTC.

The CDR3 DNA reads TGCAGCGTTGAATCGGCTAGCGGGAGTGCAGATACGCAGTATTTT. Protein: CSVESASGSADTQYF. The rearrangement joins TRBV29-1 to TRBJ2-3, with TRBD2 identical over 10 bases. This CDR3 is built from 15 residues. The germline V gene has CDR1 SQVTM and CDR2 ANQGSEA. The ends lost 2 bases at V and 4 bases at J; junction bases unmatched: 6.

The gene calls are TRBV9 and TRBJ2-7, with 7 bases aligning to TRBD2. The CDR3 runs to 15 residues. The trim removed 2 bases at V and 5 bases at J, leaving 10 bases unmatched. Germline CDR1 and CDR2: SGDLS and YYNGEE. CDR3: CASSVLAGVNHEQYF. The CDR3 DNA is TGTGCCAGCAGCGTGTTGGCGGGAGTCAACCACGAGCAGTACTTC.

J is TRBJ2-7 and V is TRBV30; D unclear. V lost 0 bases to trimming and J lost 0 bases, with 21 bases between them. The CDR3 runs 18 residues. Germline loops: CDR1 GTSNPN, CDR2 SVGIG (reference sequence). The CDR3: CAWSVPLATRKSSYEQYF. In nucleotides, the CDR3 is TGTGCCTGGAGTGTACCACTCGCCACCAGGAAGAGCTCCTACGAGCAGTACTTC. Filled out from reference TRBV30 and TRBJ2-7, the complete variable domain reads SQTIHQWPATLVQPVGSPLSLECTVEGTSNPNLYWYRQAAGRGLQLLFYSVGIGQISSEVPQNLSASRPQDRQFILSSKKLLLSDSGFYLCAWSVPLATRKSSYEQYFGPGTRLTVT.

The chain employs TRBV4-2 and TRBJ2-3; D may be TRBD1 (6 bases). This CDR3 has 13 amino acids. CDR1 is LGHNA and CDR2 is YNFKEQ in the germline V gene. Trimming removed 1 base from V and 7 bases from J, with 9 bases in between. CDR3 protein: CASSQAGAYTQYF. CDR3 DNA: TGTGCCAGCAGCCAAGCAGGGGCTTATACGCAGTATTTT.

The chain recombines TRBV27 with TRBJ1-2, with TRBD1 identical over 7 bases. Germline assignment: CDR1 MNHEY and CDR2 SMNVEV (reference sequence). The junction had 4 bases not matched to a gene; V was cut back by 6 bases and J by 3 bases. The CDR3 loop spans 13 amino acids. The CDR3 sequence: CASSWDRDYGYTF. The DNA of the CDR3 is TGTGCCAGCAGCTGGGACAGAGACTATGGCTACACCTTC.

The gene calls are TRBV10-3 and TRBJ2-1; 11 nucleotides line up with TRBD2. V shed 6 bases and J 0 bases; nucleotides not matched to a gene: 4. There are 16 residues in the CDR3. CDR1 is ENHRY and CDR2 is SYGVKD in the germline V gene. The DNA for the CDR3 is TGTGCCATCAGACCTACTAGCGGGGGCTCCTACAATGAGCAGTTCTTC. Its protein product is CAIRPTSGGSYNEQFF.

In DNA form, the CDR3 reads TGTGCCAGCATGGGGACTAGCGGGAGTATTCAGCAGTACTTC. Translated, it gives CASMGTSGSIQQYF. The chain uses TRBV6-1 and TRBJ2-5, with 14 bases aligning to TRBD2. The length of the CDR3 is 14 residues. Losses at the gene ends were 7 bases for V and 11 bases for J; bases not matched to a gene: 9. From germline, CDR1 is MNHNS and CDR2 SASEGT.

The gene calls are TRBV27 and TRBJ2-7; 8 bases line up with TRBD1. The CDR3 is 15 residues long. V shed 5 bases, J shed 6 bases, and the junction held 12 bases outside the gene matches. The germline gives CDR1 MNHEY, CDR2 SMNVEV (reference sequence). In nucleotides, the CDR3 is TGTGCCAGCAGTCACGACTGGACAGGGAAAGGCGAGCAGTACTTC. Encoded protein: CASSHDWTGKGEQYF.

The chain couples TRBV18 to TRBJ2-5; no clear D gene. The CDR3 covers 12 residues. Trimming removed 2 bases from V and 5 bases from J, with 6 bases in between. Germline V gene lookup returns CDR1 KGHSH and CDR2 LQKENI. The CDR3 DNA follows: TGTGCCAGCTCACCAGTCCGGGAGACCCAGTACTTC. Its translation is CASSPVRETQYF.

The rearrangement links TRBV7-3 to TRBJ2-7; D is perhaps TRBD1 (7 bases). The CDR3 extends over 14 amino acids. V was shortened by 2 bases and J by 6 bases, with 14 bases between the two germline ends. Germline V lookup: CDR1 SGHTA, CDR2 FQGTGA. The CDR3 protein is CASSLSGGLSEQYF. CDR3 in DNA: TGTGCCAGCAGCTTATCAGGGGGGTTAAGCGAGCAGTACTTC.

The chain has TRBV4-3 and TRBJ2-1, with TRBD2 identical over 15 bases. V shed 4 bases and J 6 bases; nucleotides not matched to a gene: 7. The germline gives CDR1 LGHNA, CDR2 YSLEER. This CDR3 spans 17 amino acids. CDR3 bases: TGCGCCAGCAGCCTAGGACTAGCGGGAGGGGTTGGCAATGAGCAGTTCTTC. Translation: CASSLGLAGGVGNEQFF.

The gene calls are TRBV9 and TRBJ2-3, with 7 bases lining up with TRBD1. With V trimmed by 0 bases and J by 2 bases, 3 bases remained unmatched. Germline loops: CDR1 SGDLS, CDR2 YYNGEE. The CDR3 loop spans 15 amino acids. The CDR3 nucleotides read TGTGCCAGCAGCGTAGGGGACAGCCCCACAGATACGCAGTATTTT. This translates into CASSVGDSPTDTQYF.

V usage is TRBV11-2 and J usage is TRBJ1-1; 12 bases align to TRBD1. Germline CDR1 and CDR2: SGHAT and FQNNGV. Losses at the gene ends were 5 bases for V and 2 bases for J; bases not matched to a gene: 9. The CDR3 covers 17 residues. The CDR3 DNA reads TGTGCCAGCAGCCGGCCGGGACAGGGGGCTGGTAACACTGAAGCTTTCTTT. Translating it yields CASSRPGQGAGNTEAFF.

The CDR3 reads CASSPLQTQYF. As DNA, the CDR3 is TGTGCCAGCAGCCCCCTTCAGACCCAGTACTTC. This sequence joins TRBV7-2 and TRBJ2-5; D not resolved. This CDR3 comprises 11 residues. Per germline, CDR1 SGHTA and CDR2 FQGNSA. V was clipped by 5 bases and J by 6 bases, with 7 bases between them.